The 6 T cell receptor beta chains below were found in one sample sequenced in a study of blood T cell repertoires in COVID-19. The table came from immunoSEQ multiplex PCR; TCRdb's copy has only in-frame clones and leaves some out. The repertoire holds approximately 97,000 clones, with approximately 81% as singletons. Sequenced sample: peripheral blood. All receptors derive from a man of 80 years or more with acute or convalescent COVID-19.

The chain has TRBV7-2 and TRBJ2-7, with a tentative D call TRBD2 (6 bases). Germline V gives CDR1 SGHTA, CDR2 FQGNSA. Between the trimmed V and J ends, which lost 2 bases and 3 bases, there was a span of 11 bases. The CDR3 covers 14 residues. The CDR3 nucleotides are TGTGCCAGCAGCTTACGGGCTAGCGTCTACGAGCAGTACTTC. Protein: CASSLRASVYEQYF.

The J gene is TRBJ1-3, the V gene TRBV20-1; 7 bases line up with TRBD1. Germline V lookup: CDR1 DFQATT, CDR2 SNEGSKA (reference sequence). Germline trimming cut 5 bases from V and 16 bases from J; bases unmatched to any gene: 11. The CDR3 length is 11 residues. The CDR3 region is CSAAAGTADYF. CDR3 nucleotides: TGCAGTGCTGCAGCTGGGACAGCCGATTATTTT.

V and J are TRBV3-1 (or the pseudogene TRBV3-2) and TRBJ2-7, with D perhaps TRBD1 (6 bases). V dropped 4 bases and J dropped 1 base, with 11 bases sitting between them. Germline loops: CDR1 LGHDT, CDR2 YNNKEL (reference sequence). There are 14 residues in the CDR3. DNA of the CDR3: TGTGCCAGCAGCCTCCTCCAGGGGTCCTACGAGCAGTACTTC. Translation: CASSLLQGSYEQYF.

The V and J genes are TRBV7-8 and TRBJ2-3, with 8 bases aligning to TRBD2. Germline trimming cut 3 bases from V and 4 bases from J; bases unmatched to any gene: 6. The CDR3 totals 15 residues. CDR1 SGHVS and CDR2 FQNEAQ come from the germline V gene. CDR3 loop: CASSFGRAVSDTQYF. In DNA form, the CDR3 reads TGTGCCAGCAGCTTCGGGAGGGCCGTGTCAGATACGCAGTATTTT.

The CDR3 here is CASSYPPSGRATGELFF. The CDR3 DNA is TGTGCCAGTAGCTATCCCCCTAGCGGGAGGGCCACCGGGGAGCTGTTTTTT. The chain couples TRBV19 to TRBJ2-2, with 12 bases lining up with TRBD2. The CDR3 is 17 amino acids. Per the germline V gene, CDR1 is LNHDA and CDR2 is SQIVND (reference sequence). Trimming took 6 bases from V and 4 from J; bases not matched to a gene: 9.

This clone was detected only a few times. This sequence joins TRBV11-2 and TRBJ2-7, with TRBD1 matching over 9 bases. The CDR3 extends over 14 amino acids. V shed 4 bases and J 7 bases; nucleotides not matched to a gene: 8. CDR1 SGHAT and CDR2 FQNNGV come from the germline V gene. CDR3 amino acids: CASSWTGAEGEQYF. CDR3 bases: TGTGCCAGCAGCTGGACAGGGGCCGAGGGGGAGCAGTACTTC.